The rows below give T cell receptor beta chains drawn from one sample of a study of graft-versus-host responses after intestinal transplantation. The assay was immunoSEQ multiplex PCR, and TCRdb's table has in-frame clones only and misses some. The sample gives under 95,000 clones, roughly 80% of which show up once; around 0.8% is in the top ten. These receptors lack a known antigen. The sample consisted of unstimulated CD4+ T cells sorted from spleen or lymph node cells, taken before intestinal transplant. The receptors come from a human donor who received an intestinal transplant. The CDR3 runs from the conserved cysteine through the conserved F or W. D genes are given only for firm matches. A clone size is listed for some rows: how often the clone was seen (once, few, many), or a class if it is expanded.

V: TRBV19
length: 14
size: NA
D: TRBD1
J: TRBJ2-7
CDR3: CASSILGQGYEQYF
DNA: TGTGCCAGTAGTATACTCGGACAGGGCTACGAGCAGTACTTC

V: TRBV6-5
length: 14
size: NA
D: TRBD1
J: TRBJ1-2
CDR3: CASRQQGPSYGYTF
DNA: TGTGCCAGCAGACAACAGGGGCCGTCTTATGGCTACACCTTC

V: TRBV5-1
length: 17
size: NA
D: NA
J: TRBJ2-1
CDR3: CASSLVGQKAIHNEQFF
DNA: TGCGCCAGCAGCTTGGTCGGACAGAAGGCTATCCACAATGAGCAGTTCTTC

V: TRBV6-1
length: 17
size: NA
D: TRBD1
J: TRBJ1-5
CDR3: CASSDLDRGRGNQPQHF
DNA: TGTGCCAGCAGTGACTTGGACAGGGGAAGGGGCAATCAGCCCCAGCATTTT

V: TRBV2
length: 15
size: NA
D: TRBD1
J: TRBJ1-5
CDR3: CASNRDRESNQPQHF
DNA: TGTGCCAGCAACCGGGACAGGGAGAGTAATCAGCCCCAGCATTTT

V: TRBV28
length: 13
size: NA
D: NA
J: TRBJ2-5
CDR3: CASRKGGQETQYF
DNA: TGTGCCAGCAGGAAAGGCGGGCAAGAGACCCAGTACTTC

V: TRBV19
length: 17
size: NA
D: NA
J: TRBJ1-3
CDR3: CASSITTRMNSGNTIYF
DNA: TGTGCCAGTAGTATCACTACAAGGATGAACTCTGGAAACACCATATATTTT

V: TRBV5-6
length: 15
size: NA
D: TRBD2
J: TRBJ2-7
CDR3: CASSYRALRGGEQYF
DNA: TGTGCCAGCAGCTACCGGGCCCTACGGGGGGGCGAGCAGTACTTC

V: TRBV29-1
length: 13
size: NA
D: NA
J: TRBJ1-2
CDR3: CSVRKDQVYGYTF
DNA: TGCAGCGTTCGGAAGGATCAGGTCTATGGCTACACCTTC

V: TRBV18
length: 15
size: NA
D: TRBD1
J: TRBJ1-5
CDR3: CASSEDRGGNQPQHF
DNA: TGTGCCAGCTCAGAGGACAGGGGGGGCAATCAGCCCCAGCATTTT

V: TRBV5-1
length: 13
size: NA
D: NA
J: TRBJ2-7
CDR3: CASSLRDNYEQYF
DNA: TGCGCCAGCAGCTTGAGGGACAACTACGAGCAGTACTTC

V: TRBV4-1
length: 15
size: NA
D: NA
J: TRBJ2-5
CDR3: CASSRAGSIQETQYF
DNA: TGCGCCAGCAGCCGGGCAGGCTCAATCCAAGAGACCCAGTACTTC

V: TRBV7-9
length: 14
size: NA
D: NA
J: TRBJ1-2
CDR3: CASSLGLGAYGYTF
DNA: TGTGCCAGCAGCTTAGGGTTGGGGGCCTATGGCTACACCTTC

V: TRBV5-1
length: 13
size: NA
D: NA
J: TRBJ1-4
CDR3: CASSLAPSEKLFF
DNA: TGCGCCAGCAGCTTGGCCCCTTCTGAAAAACTGTTTTTT

V: TRBV6-5
length: 15
size: NA
D: NA
J: TRBJ1-2
CDR3: CASSRGVETNYGYTF
DNA: TGTGCCAGCAGTCGGGGTGTCGAAACTAACTATGGCTACACCTTC

V: TRBV19
length: 17
size: NA
D: TRBD1
J: TRBJ2-6
CDR3: CASTLDRELSGANVLTF
DNA: TGTGCCAGTACCCTGGACAGGGAACTTTCTGGGGCCAACGTCCTGACTTTC

V: TRBV11-1
length: 15
size: NA
D: TRBD2
J: TRBJ2-1
CDR3: CASADLLAGVHEQFF
DNA: TGTGCCAGCGCAGACCTCCTAGCGGGAGTTCATGAGCAGTTCTTC

V: TRBV7-9
length: 16
size: NA
D: TRBD1
J: TRBJ1-3
CDR3: CASSSRGTASGNTIYF
DNA: TGTGCCAGCAGCTCTAGAGGGACAGCCTCTGGAAACACCATATATTTT

V: TRBV2
length: 13
size: once
D: NA
J: TRBJ1-5
CDR3: CASSVGGGQPQHF
DNA: TGTGCCAGCAGTGTCGGGGGAGGTCAGCCCCAGCATTTT

V: TRBV7-9
length: 13
size: NA
D: NA
J: TRBJ2-3
CDR3: CASSYSGADTQYF
DNA: TGTGCCAGCAGCTACTCAGGCGCGGATACGCAGTATTTT

V: TRBV18
length: 12
size: NA
D: NA
J: TRBJ2-5
CDR3: CASSPSGETQYF
DNA: TGTGCCAGCTCACCATCAGGAGAGACCCAGTACTTC

V: TRBV27
length: 15
size: once
D: NA
J: TRBJ2-1
CDR3: CASSFGRGSYNEQFF
DNA: TGTGCCAGCAGTTTCGGGAGAGGTTCCTACAATGAGCAGTTCTTC

V: TRBV10-3
length: 14
size: few
D: TRBD1
J: TRBJ2-2
CDR3: CAISEPRGTGELFF
DNA: TGTGCCATCAGTGAGCCCAGGGGGACCGGGGAGCTGTTTTTT

V: TRBV2
length: 15
size: NA
D: NA
J: TRBJ2-2
CDR3: CASSEVVARTGELFF
DNA: TGTGCCAGCAGTGAAGTTGTAGCGCGGACCGGGGAGCTGTTTTTT

V: TRBV5-1
length: 15
size: once
D: TRBD2
J: TRBJ2-1
CDR3: CASSTGSGVLDEQFF
DNA: TGCGCCAGCAGCACCGGGAGCGGGGTCCTTGACGAGCAGTTCTTC

V: TRBV5-1
length: 15
size: NA
D: NA
J: TRBJ2-3
CDR3: CASSLGGPGTDTQYF
DNA: TGCGCCAGCAGCTTGGGGGGGCCCGGCACAGATACGCAGTATTTT

V: TRBV2
length: 16
size: few
D: NA
J: TRBJ2-1
CDR3: CASSDVGAAIENEQFF
DNA: TGTGCCAGCAGTGATGTAGGAGCGGCGATCGAGAATGAGCAGTTCTTC

V: TRBV28
length: 16
size: NA
D: NA
J: TRBJ2-2
CDR3: CASSLWAGVNTGELFF
DNA: TGTGCCAGCAGTTTATGGGCAGGGGTCAACACCGGGGAGCTGTTTTTT

V: TRBV18
length: 15
size: NA
D: NA
J: TRBJ2-5
CDR3: CASSPLQGVGETQYF
DNA: TGTGCCAGCTCACCACTACAGGGCGTTGGTGAGACCCAGTACTTC

V: TRBV2
length: 15
size: NA
D: TRBD1
J: TRBJ2-7
CDR3: CASSDPRTGGDEQYF
DNA: TGTGCCAGCAGTGATCCTAGGACAGGGGGAGACGAGCAGTACTTC

V: TRBV27
length: 16
size: NA
D: TRBD2
J: TRBJ2-7
CDR3: CASSRLAGGPDHEQYF
DNA: TGTGCCAGCAGTCGCCTAGCGGGAGGGCCGGACCACGAGCAGTACTTC

V: TRBV29-1
length: 13
size: NA
D: TRBD1
J: TRBJ2-1
CDR3: CSAGTGGYNEQFF
DNA: TGCAGCGCCGGGACAGGGGGGTACAATGAGCAGTTCTTC

V: TRBV11-2
length: 17
size: NA
D: TRBD1
J: TRBJ1-4
CDR3: CASSLDDRDPTGEKLFF
DNA: TGTGCCAGCAGCTTAGATGACAGGGACCCCACAGGTGAAAAACTGTTTTTT

V: TRBV7-6
length: 14
size: NA
D: TRBD1
J: TRBJ2-2
CDR3: CASSHRGPTGELFF
DNA: TGTGCCAGCAGCCACAGGGGGCCGACCGGGGAGCTGTTTTTT

V: TRBV18
length: 16
size: once
D: NA
J: TRBJ1-6
CDR3: CASSPRLTLADSPLHF
DNA: TGTGCCAGCTCACCGCGACTCACTCTTGCGGATTCACCCCTCCACTTT

V: TRBV25-1
length: 16
size: once
D: TRBD2
J: TRBJ2-2
CDR3: CASSDSLADHTGELFF
DNA: TGTGCCAGCAGTGATAGTCTAGCGGACCACACCGGGGAGCTGTTTTTT

V: TRBV28
length: 15
size: NA
D: TRBD1
J: TRBJ1-5
CDR3: CASSSAGTGNQPQHF
DNA: TGTGCCAGCAGTTCAGCCGGGACAGGAAATCAGCCCCAGCATTTT

V: TRBV5-4
length: 16
size: NA
D: TRBD1
J: TRBJ2-1
CDR3: CASSSARDRVNNEQFF
DNA: TGTGCCAGCAGCTCCGCCCGGGACAGGGTAAACAATGAGCAGTTCTTC

V: TRBV4-1
length: 15
size: NA
D: TRBD1
J: TRBJ2-5
CDR3: CASSKKQGARETQYF
DNA: TGCGCCAGCAGCAAAAAACAGGGGGCGAGGGAGACCCAGTACTTC

V: TRBV28
length: 16
size: NA
D: TRBD2
J: TRBJ2-3
CDR3: CASSSTSFPLVDTQYF
DNA: TGTGCCAGCAGTTCGACTAGCTTCCCTCTAGTAGATACGCAGTATTTT

V: TRBV6-1
length: 11
size: NA
D: TRBD1
J: TRBJ2-5
CDR3: CASSHDRVSYF
DNA: TGTGCCAGCAGCCACGACAGGGTATCCTACTTC

V: TRBV28
length: 16
size: few
D: TRBD2
J: TRBJ2-3
CDR3: CASSFGTRGITDTQYF
DNA: TGTGCCAGCAGTTTTGGGACTAGAGGGATCACAGATACGCAGTATTTT

V: TRBV28
length: 13
size: few
D: NA
J: TRBJ2-2
CDR3: CASSLSGTGELFF
DNA: TGTGCCAGCAGCCTTTCAGGGACCGGGGAGCTGTTTTTT